This T cell receptor beta chain was recorded in a study of blood T cell repertoires in COVID-19. Study as a whole: Donors in the United States, Italy and Spain gave samples during acute or convalescent COVID-19. PBMCs, B-cell-depleted T cells, or T cells provided the cDNA or gDNA that made up the material.

In this sample, this clone turned up a few times. Original processing notes: How many nucleated cells were present was estimated from reference gene primer amplification. Libraries were prepared by immunoSEQ multiplex PCR; TCRdb keeps only in-frame clonotypes and omits some of them. That table gives V, J and clone size, and the DNA gave D and trimming. Counted here are under 100,000 clones, 82% occurring once; the ten biggest clones make up 10%. Germline CDR1 SGDLS, CDR2 YYNGEE. V dropped 7 bases and J dropped 7 bases, with 14 bases sitting between them. There are 12 residues in the CDR3. The sample consisted of peripheral blood. This sequence was found in a man between 60 and 70 years old with acute or convalescent COVID-19. The chain couples TRBV9 to TRBJ1-2; D is perhaps TRBD1 (5 bases). CDR3 amino acids: CASGGNILGYTF. CDR3 bases: TGTGCCAGCGGGGGGAATATTCTTGGCTACACCTTC.